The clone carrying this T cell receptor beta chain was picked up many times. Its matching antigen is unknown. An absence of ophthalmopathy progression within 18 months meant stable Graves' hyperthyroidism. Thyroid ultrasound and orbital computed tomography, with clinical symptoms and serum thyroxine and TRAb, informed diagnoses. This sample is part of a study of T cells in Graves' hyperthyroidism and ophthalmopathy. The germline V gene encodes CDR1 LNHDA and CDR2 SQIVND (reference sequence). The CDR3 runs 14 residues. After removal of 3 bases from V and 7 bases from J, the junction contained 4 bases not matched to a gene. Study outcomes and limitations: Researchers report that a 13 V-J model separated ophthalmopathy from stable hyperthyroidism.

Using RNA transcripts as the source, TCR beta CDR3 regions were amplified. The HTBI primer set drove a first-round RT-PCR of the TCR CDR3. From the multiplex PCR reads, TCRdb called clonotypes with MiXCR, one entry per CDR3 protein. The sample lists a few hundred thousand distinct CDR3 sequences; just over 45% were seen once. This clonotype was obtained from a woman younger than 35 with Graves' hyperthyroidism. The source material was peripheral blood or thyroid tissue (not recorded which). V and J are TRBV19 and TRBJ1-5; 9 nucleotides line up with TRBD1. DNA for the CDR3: TGTGCCAGTAGTATGGGGACAGGGCACCAGCCCCAGCATTTT. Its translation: CASSMGTGHQPQHF.